The entry below gives a single TCR beta chain sequence along with its context. The sample is drawn from a study of T cell changes during pregnancy in multiple sclerosis. Clones were read by immunoSEQ multiplex PCR, and TCRdb kept only the in-frame ones, dropping some. The sample holds around 65,000 clones, 90% to 95% seen once. Trimming stripped 1 base from V and 14 bases from J, with 12 bases between. The CDR3 spans 12 residues. Germline CDR1 SGHTA, CDR2 FQGNSA. The material sequenced was peripheral blood, taken in the third trimester of pregnancy. This TCR was recovered from a female donor in good health, enrolled as a control in a pregnancy study. The rearrangement links TRBV7-2 to TRBJ2-1, with no clear D. CDR3 in DNA: TGTGCCAGCAGCTTAGGATCTGGCTCGAAGTTCTTC. Amino acids: CASSLGSGSKFF. The full variable domain, completed using reference TRBV7-2 and TRBJ2-1, is GAGVSQSPSNKVTEKGKDVELRCDPISGHTALYWYRQSLGQGLEFLIYFQGNSAPDKSGLPSDRFSAERTGGSVSTLTIQRTQQEDSAVYLCASSLGSGSKFFGPGTRLTVL.